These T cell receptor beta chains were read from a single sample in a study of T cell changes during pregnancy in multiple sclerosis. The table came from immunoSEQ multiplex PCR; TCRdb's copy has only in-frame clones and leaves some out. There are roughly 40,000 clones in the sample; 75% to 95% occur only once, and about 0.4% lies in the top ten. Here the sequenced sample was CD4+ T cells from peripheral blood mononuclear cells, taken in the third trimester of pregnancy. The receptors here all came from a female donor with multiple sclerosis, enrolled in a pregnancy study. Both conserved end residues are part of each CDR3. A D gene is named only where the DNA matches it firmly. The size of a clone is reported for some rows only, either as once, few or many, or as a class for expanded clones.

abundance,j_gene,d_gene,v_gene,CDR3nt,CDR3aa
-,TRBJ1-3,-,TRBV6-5,TGTGCCAGCATCGGGGGAAACACCATATATTTT,CASIGGNTIYF
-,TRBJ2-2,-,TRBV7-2,TGTGCCAGCAGCGATGTGGCTACCGGGGAGCTGTTTTTT,CASSDVATGELFF
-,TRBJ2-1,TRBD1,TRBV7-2,TGTGCCAGCAGCTTAACTATACAGGGGAATGAGCAGTTCTTC,CASSLTIQGNEQFF
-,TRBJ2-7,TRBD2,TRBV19,TGTGCCAGTAGCCGGGGTCGGGAGGACGAGCAGTACTTC,CASSRGREDEQYF
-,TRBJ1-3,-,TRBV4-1,TGCGCCAGCAGCCAAGGATCTAGGAGGGAGAACACCATATATTTT,CASSQGSRRENTIYF
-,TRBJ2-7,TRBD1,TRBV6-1,TGTGCCAGCAGGGGCTCCGGGACAGGGGACTACGAGCAGTACTTC,CASRGSGTGDYEQYF
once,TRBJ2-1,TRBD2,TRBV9,TGTGCCAGCAGCGTGGACGGACTAGCGGGCTCCAATGAGCAGTTCTTC,CASSVDGLAGSNEQFF
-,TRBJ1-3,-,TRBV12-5,TGTGCTAGTAGATTACGGGAGATCTCTGGAAACACCATATATTTT,CASRLREISGNTIYF
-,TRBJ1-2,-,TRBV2,TGTGCCAGCACCAGACAGAACTATGGCTACACCTTC,CASTRQNYGYTF
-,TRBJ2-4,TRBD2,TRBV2,TGTGCCAGCAGTGAATGGGCGGGGGGGGACCAAAACATTCAGTACTTC,CASSEWAGGDQNIQYF
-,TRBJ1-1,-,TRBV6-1,TGTGCCAGCAGTGAAAGGTCAGGGCCCGGCACTGAAGCTTTCTTT,CASSERSGPGTEAFF
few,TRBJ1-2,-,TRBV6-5,TGTGCCAGCACCAAGGGGGGGTCGAACAACTATGGCTACACCTTC,CASTKGGSNNYGYTF
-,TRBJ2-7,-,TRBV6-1,TGTGCCAGCAGTGCTACATTCTCCGGGACACGACCCTACGAGCAGTACTTC,CASSATFSGTRPYEQYF
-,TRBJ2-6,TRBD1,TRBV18,TGTGCCAGCTCACCACTGGGACAGTTCGCTGGGGCCAACGTCCTGACTTTC,CASSPLGQFAGANVLTF
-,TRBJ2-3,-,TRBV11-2,TGTGCCAGCAGCGCAGGGGGGCAGGGGAATAGGGTGCGCACAGATACGCAGTATTTT,CASSAGGQGNRVRTDTQYF
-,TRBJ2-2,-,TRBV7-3,TGTGCCAGTGCCCAGTTTGTGGGCCGCGCCGGGGAGCTGTTTTTT,CASAQFVGRAGELFF
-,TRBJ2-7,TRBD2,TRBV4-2,TGTGCCAGCAGCCAACTTGGGACTAGCTACGAGCAGTACTTC,CASSQLGTSYEQYF
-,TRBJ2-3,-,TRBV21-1,TGTGCCAGCAGCAAAACTGGGGCTAGATGGTGTCTAGATACGCAGTATTTT,CASSKTGARWCLDTQYF
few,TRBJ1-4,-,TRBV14,TGTGCCAGCAGCCAAACAACTCCACGGAGGCCTAATGAAAAACTGTTTTTT,CASSQTTPRRPNEKLFF
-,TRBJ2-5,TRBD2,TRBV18,TGTGCCAGCTCACCCACCTGGGGGGGAGAGACCCAGTACTTC,CASSPTWGGETQYF
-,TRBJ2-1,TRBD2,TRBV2,TGTGCCAGCATGGGACTAGCGGGAGGCCGGGTCTTC,CASMGLAGGRVF
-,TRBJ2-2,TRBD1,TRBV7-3,TGTGCCAGCAGCTCCTTACCTGCGACAGGGAAAAACACCGGGGAGCTGTTTTTT,CASSSLPATGKNTGELFF
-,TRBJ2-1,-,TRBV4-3,TGCGCCAGCAGCCCCCAAGGGGTCAGGGTATACAATGAGCAGTTCTTC,CASSPQGVRVYNEQFF
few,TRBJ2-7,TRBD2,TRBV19,TGTGCCAGTAGTATGGGGGGACTAGCGGGACGCGAGCAGTACTTC,CASSMGGLAGREQYF
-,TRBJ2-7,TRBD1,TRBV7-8,TGTGCCAGCAGCTTAGAGCTTACAGGGGGTGTCAACGAGCAGTACTTC,CASSLELTGGVNEQYF
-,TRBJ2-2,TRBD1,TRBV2,TGTGCCAGCACGAAGGGGGCTTTAAACACCGGGGAGCTGTTTTTT,CASTKGALNTGELFF
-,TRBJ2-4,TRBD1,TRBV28,TGTGCCAGCAGTATGACAGGGGGCGCAACCAAAAACATTCAGTACTTC,CASSMTGGATKNIQYF
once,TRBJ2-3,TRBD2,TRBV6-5,TGTGCCAGCAGCCCCTGGCGGGGGGCCGTTGTAGCGCAGTATTTT,CASSPWRGAVVAQYF
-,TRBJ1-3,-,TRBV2,TGTGCCAGCAGTGGACAATCCGGAAACACCATATATTTT,CASSGQSGNTIYF
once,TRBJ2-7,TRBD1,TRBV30,TGTGCCTGGAGTCCAGGGGGACCCTACGAGCAGTACTTC,CAWSPGGPYEQYF
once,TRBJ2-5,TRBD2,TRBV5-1,TGCGCCAGCAGCCTGGCGGAACTAGCGGGGGGCCGGTACTTC,CASSLAELAGGRYF
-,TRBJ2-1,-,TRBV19,TGTGCCAGTACTCGGCAGGGTTCCTACAATGAGCAGTTCTTC,CASTRQGSYNEQFF
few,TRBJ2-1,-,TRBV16,TGTGCCAGCGTAGGCTCGCGGCTCAACAATGAGCAGTTCTTC,CASVGSRLNNEQFF
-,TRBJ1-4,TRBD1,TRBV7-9,TGTGCCAGCAGCTTAGATTTAAGGACAGGCGTTAATGAAAAACTGTTTTTT,CASSLDLRTGVNEKLFF
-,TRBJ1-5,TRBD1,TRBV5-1,TGCGCCAGCAGTAAGGGGACAGCGGGTCAGCCCCAGCATTTT,CASSKGTAGQPQHF